The sequence of this T cell receptor beta chain was determined in a study of cytomegalovirus exposure and HLA in healthy donors. The PCR had 60 Vbeta and 13 Jbeta primers. Assay: immunoSEQ multiplex PCR; the TCRdb copy retains only in-frame clones and omits some. This repertoire includes tens of thousands of clones. CDR3 length: 15 residues. Germline loops: CDR1 LNHDA, CDR2 SQIVND (reference sequence). V dropped 7 bases and J dropped 4; count of bases not matched to a gene: 10. This clonotype was obtained from a woman in her sixties or seventies in good health and CMV-seropositive. The genes are TRBV19 and TRBJ1-5; 7 bases fit TRBD1. Sample: PBMCs. The CDR3 nucleotides are TGTGCCAGTATACATGGACAGGACCCTAATCAGCCCCAGCATTTT. Translated: CASIHGQDPNQPQHF.